These 30 T cell receptor beta chains came from one sample sequenced in a study of CD8 T cells in ankylosing spondylitis. Regarding the study as a whole: About eight highly homologous variants made up a TCR beta motif that seemed to typify ankylosing spondylitis blood.

Their recognized antigens are unknown. Each CDR3 protein gets one entry after TCRdb re-called the 5' RACE reads with MiXCR. The repertoire holds about 840,000 distinct CDR3 sequences, with 12% as singletons. Sequenced sample: blood, either unsorted or a sorted T cell fraction (not recorded which). Receptors were obtained from a male donor with ankylosing spondylitis.

The chain carries TRBV6-1 and TRBJ2-3; the D gene is possibly TRBD2 (6 bases). V was clipped by 6 bases and J by 2 bases, with 18 bases between them. There are 16 residues in the CDR3. CDR1 and CDR2 (germline): MNHNS, SASEGT. The CDR3 spells CASRPIPGAYTDTQYF. The CDR3 nucleotides read TGTGCCAGCAGACCTATACCGGGAGCTTACACAGATACGCAGTATTTT.

As for this clonotype: Possible read error: a much larger clone is one base away. The chain is built from TRBV28 and TRBJ1-1; 10 bases match TRBD1. CDR3 length equals 17 residues. The V and J ends lost 5 bases and 3 bases, in that order; junction bases with no gene match: 12. Germline assignment: CDR1 MDHEN and CDR2 SYDVKM. CDR3 protein: CASSLPGQGLLYTEAFF. DNA of the CDR3: TGTGCCAGCAGTCTCCCGGGACAGGGGCTTTTATACACTGAAGCTTTCTTT.

This clonotype was seen a few times. The rearrangement joins TRBV5-1 to TRBJ1-5, with 8 bases matching TRBD1. The CDR3 runs 14 residues. The germline V gene encodes CDR1 SGHRS and CDR2 YFSETQ. V shed 4 bases and J 7 bases; nucleotides not matched to a gene: 7. The CDR3 loop reads CASSPTGADQPQHF. CDR3 sequence (DNA): TGCGCCAGCAGCCCGACAGGGGCCGACCAGCCCCAGCATTTT.

V gene TRBV20-1 combines with J gene TRBJ2-7; 13 positions match TRBD2. Germline lookup yields CDR1 DFQATT and CDR2 SNEGSKA (reference sequence). The CDR3 loop spans 15 amino acids. The V segment lost 3 bases and the J segment 2 bases; nucleotides outside the gene matches: 4. The CDR3 region has the DNA TGCAGTGCTAGGGGGACTAGCGGGGAGACCTACGAGCAGTACTTC. Translating it yields CSARGTSGETYEQYF.

This clonotype was seen a handful of times. The chain's CDR3 is CASSHDAGGSLTGGELFF. Written as DNA, the CDR3 is TGCGCCAGCAGCCATGACGCAGGGGGGTCCTTAACGGGCGGGGAGCTGTTTTTT. The chain has TRBV4-3 and TRBJ2-2; D might be TRBD1 (7 bases). V was clipped by 3 bases and J by 7 bases, with 24 bases between them. The germline CDR1 and CDR2 sequences are LGHNA and YSLEER. This CDR3 comprises 18 residues.

This chain links TRBV4-3 with TRBJ2-2; 7 bases align to TRBD1. This CDR3 contains 16 residues. J lost 5 bases, V lost 1 base, and 7 bases had no gene match. The germline gives CDR1 LGHNA, CDR2 YSLEER. Here the CDR3 reads CASSQVGAGGTGELFF. CDR3 DNA: TGCGCCAGCAGCCAAGTTGGGGCAGGGGGAACCGGGGAGCTGTTTTTT.

This clonotype was seen a few times. CDR3 DNA: TGTGCCTGGACCGCTGGGCGGGGGGGCCTGGAGACCCAGTACTTC. Protein sequence: CAWTAGRGGLETQYF. The chain has TRBV30 and TRBJ2-5; 9 nucleotides agree with TRBD2. After removal of 4 bases from V and 5 bases from J, the junction contained 11 bases not matched to a gene. This CDR3 comprises 15 residues. Germline V gene data show CDR1 as GTSNPN and CDR2 as SVGIG (reference sequence).

This clonotype appeared many times. CDR3 DNA sequence: TGTGCCAGCAGCCCCCGTTCCGGGACTGAAGCTTTCTTT. Encoded protein: CASSPRSGTEAFF. The V and J genes are TRBV7-2 and TRBJ1-1; D unresolved. V lost 5 bases and J 5 bases, leaving 12 bases between the germline ends. The CDR3 length is 13 residues. Per the germline V gene, CDR1 is SGHTA and CDR2 is FQGNSA.

In this sample, this clonotype turned up many times. This rearrangement joins TRBV12-3 or TRBV12-4 to TRBJ1-1, with a weak D call TRBD1 (5 bases). This CDR3 is 14 amino acids long. V lost 3 bases, J lost 1 base, and 9 bases lay in between. The DNA for the CDR3 is TGTGCCAGCAGTTTTAGGCAGGGGAACACTGAAGCTTTCTTT. This codes for CASSFRQGNTEAFF.

J is TRBJ1-1 and V is TRBV4-2; no firm D call. The CDR3 length is 12 residues. Trimming stripped 3 bases from V and 4 bases from J, with 6 bases between. Germline V CDR1 and CDR2: LGHNA, YNFKEQ. The CDR3 loop reads CASSQGPTEAFF. CDR3 coding DNA: TGTGCCAGCAGCCAGGGTCCCACTGAAGCTTTCTTT.

This clonotype was observed a handful of times. This chain connects TRBV18 to TRBJ2-1; a weak D match, TRBD1 (5 bases). Deletions cut 4 bases from V and 5 bases from J, with 15 bases between. The length of the CDR3 is 15 residues. Germline V gene data show CDR1 as KGHSH and CDR2 as LQKENI. The CDR3 nucleotides read TGTGCCAGCTCACTTACAGGCCCTCTTAACAATGAGCAGTTCTTC. Translated, it gives CASSLTGPLNNEQFF.

Only a few counts were recorded for this clonotype. V is TRBV10-3 and J is TRBJ1-2; the D is unclear. Germline loops: CDR1 ENHRY, CDR2 SYGVKD. Trimming cost V 2 bases and J 2 bases, with 6 bases left between them. The CDR3 has 13 amino acids. CDR3 loop: CAISERANYGYTF. CDR3 coding DNA: TGTGCCATCAGTGAGCGGGCCAACTATGGCTACACCTTC.

The chain couples TRBV11-2 to TRBJ2-3; D ambiguous. Germline lookup yields CDR1 SGHAT and CDR2 FQNNGV. V gave up 1 base and J gave up 1 base, with 9 bases separating them. The CDR3 has 15 amino acids. The CDR3 DNA is TGTGCCAGCAGCTTAGTATGGGGTGGCACAGATACGCAGTATTTT. Residues: CASSLVWGGTDTQYF.

This clonotype was seen ten or more times. The chain recombines TRBV5-1 with TRBJ2-1, with D unresolved. The CDR3 runs 15 residues. With 3 bases removed from V and 0 bases from J, the gap between germline ends came to 10 bases. The germline V gene encodes CDR1 SGHRS and CDR2 YFSETQ. The CDR3 here is CASSSSGLSYNEQFF. As DNA, the CDR3 is TGCGCCAGCAGCTCCTCTGGCCTCTCCTACAATGAGCAGTTCTTC.

The chain is built from TRBV29-1 and TRBJ2-3; D is unclear. Germline V lookup: CDR1 SQVTM, CDR2 ANQGSEA. The CDR3 covers 14 residues. Trimming pared 5 bases from V and 6 bases from J, leaving 18 bases between. The CDR3 loop is CSVPDWSRWDTQYF. The CDR3, as DNA: TGCAGCGTTCCCGACTGGAGCCGGTGGGATACGCAGTATTTT.

The chain recombines TRBV5-1 with TRBJ1-3, with 8 nucleotides matching TRBD1. The CDR3 spans 17 residues. The trim removed 0 bases at V and 1 base at J, leaving 6 bases unmatched. CDR1 and CDR2 (germline): SGHRS, YFSETQ. CDR3 sequence (DNA): TGCGCCAGCAGCTTGGTGGGCAGGGGGCTGTCTGGAAACACCATATATTTT. As protein: CASSLVGRGLSGNTIYF. Supplemented by reference TRBV5-1 and TRBJ1-3, the full variable domain reads KAGVTQTPRYLIKTRGQQVTLSCSPISGHRSVSWYQQTPGQGLQFLFEYFSETQRNKGNFPGRFSGRQFSNSRSEMNVSTLELGDSALYLCASSLVGRGLSGNTIYFGEGSWLTVV.

The V gene is TRBV9, the J gene TRBJ2-1, with 9 bases lining up with TRBD2. The CDR3 is 14 residues long. Germline CDR1 is SGDLS and CDR2 is YYNGEE. J was trimmed by 3 bases and V by 2 bases; bases with no gene match: 0. The CDR3 region has the DNA TGTGCCAGCAGCGTGACTAGCGGCTACAATGAGCAGTTCTTC. Its translation: CASSVTSGYNEQFF.

At least ten counts were recorded for this clonotype. The rearrangement joins TRBV4-3 to TRBJ1-2; unclear D gene. Per the germline V gene, CDR1 is LGHNA and CDR2 is YSLEER. This CDR3 comprises 14 residues. V gave up 0 bases and J gave up 5 bases, with 10 bases separating them. CDR3 in DNA: TGCGCCAGCAGCCAAGAGGGAAGGGATTATGGCTACACCTTC. This encodes CASSQEGRDYGYTF.

The chain recombines TRBV7-2 with TRBJ1-1; unclear D gene. V lost 5 bases and J lost 1, with 11 bases in between. Germline V lookup: CDR1 SGHTA, CDR2 FQGNSA. CDR3 size: 14 residues. The CDR3 DNA follows: TGTGCCAGCAGCCCGGACCCCCAGAACACTGAAGCTTTCTTT. Translated: CASSPDPQNTEAFF.

This clonotype has ten or more counts. J is TRBJ2-7 and V is TRBV5-1, with D tentatively TRBD2 (5 bases). With 7 bases removed from V and 0 bases from J, the gap between germline ends came to 11 bases. There are 13 residues in the CDR3. CDR1 is SGHRS and CDR2 is YFSETQ in the germline V gene. The CDR3 DNA reads as TGCGCCAGCCGATCGGGAAGCTCCTACGAGCAGTACTTC. Translating gives CASRSGSSYEQYF.

This clonotype was counted between two and nine times. The chain uses TRBV4-2 and TRBJ2-2, with D perhaps TRBD1 or TRBD2 (5 bases each). Germline V gives CDR1 LGHNA, CDR2 YNFKEQ. Trimming cost V 0 bases and J 5 bases, with 13 bases left between them. This CDR3 contains 16 residues. In DNA form, the CDR3 reads TGTGCCAGCAGCCAAGACCCGGGACCCACGACCGGGGAGCTGTTTTTT. Its translation is CASSQDPGPTTGELFF.

The J gene is TRBJ2-2, the V gene TRBV5-4; D is perhaps TRBD1 (5 bases). There are 13 residues in the CDR3. The germline CDR1 and CDR2 sequences are SGHNT and YYREEE (reference sequence). V was cut by 4 bases and J by 6 bases, with 10 bases left in between. The CDR3 DNA is TGTGCCAGCAGCCCACCAGGGTCCGGGGAGCTGTTTTTT. Protein product: CASSPPGSGELFF.

This chain's CDR3 is CSVDVSDRATDTQYF. The CDR3 DNA reads as TGCAGCGTTGACGTGTCGGACAGGGCAACAGATACGCAGTATTTT. This chain links TRBV29-1 with TRBJ2-3; 8 bases are a match to TRBD1. Per the germline V gene, CDR1 is SQVTM and CDR2 is ANQGSEA. The CDR3 extends over 15 amino acids. V lost 3 bases, J lost 3 bases, and 8 bases stayed unmatched.

Ten or more counts support this clonotype. The rearrangement uses TRBV5-1 and TRBJ2-3; possible D gene TRBD2, 6 bases. V shed 3 bases and J shed 3 bases, with 8 bases lying between them. CDR1 is SGHRS and CDR2 is YFSETQ in the germline V gene. The CDR3 extends over 13 amino acids. The CDR3 coding sequence is TGCGCCAGCAGCTGGAGCGGGACAGATACGCAGTATTTT. This sequence encodes CASSWSGTDTQYF.

This rearrangement joins TRBV15 to TRBJ2-5; the D is unclear. CDR1 and CDR2 from the germline V gene are LNHNV and YYDKDF (reference sequence). The V gene lost 3 bases and the J gene lost 0 bases, with 11 bases spanning the gap. This CDR3 spans 15 amino acids. The CDR3 region is CATSRPVLYQETQYF. CDR3 nucleotides: TGTGCCACCAGCAGGCCCGTCTTGTACCAAGAGACCCAGTACTTC.

The sample holds many counts of this clonotype. V gene TRBV7-2 combines with J gene TRBJ2-3; TRBD1 is a possible D gene (6 bases). The germline CDR1 and CDR2 sequences are SGHTA and FQGNSA. The CDR3 is made up of 15 amino acids. The ends were cut back, 8 bases at V and 3 bases at J, with 18 bases in the middle. The CDR3 protein is CASGGGSGITDTQYF. In DNA form, the CDR3 reads TGTGCCAGCGGGGGCGGATCGGGAATAACAGATACGCAGTATTTT.

The sample holds many counts of this clonotype. The rearrangement joins TRBV12-3 or TRBV12-4 to TRBJ1-5; D may be TRBD1 (6 bases). Deletions cut 4 bases from V and 8 bases from J, with 9 bases between. The CDR3 covers 12 residues. The CDR3 spells CASSSRQEPQHF. The CDR3 bases are TGTGCCAGCAGTTCCCGACAGGAGCCCCAGCATTTT.

This chain links TRBV20-1 with TRBJ2-3; D is uncertain. Germline-derived CDR1 and CDR2 are DFQATT and SNEGSKA (reference sequence). The CDR3 consists of 11 residues. V was shortened by 0 bases and J by 7 bases, with 5 bases between the two germline ends. CDR3 DNA sequence: TGCAGTGCTAGAGAGTGGCATACGCAGTATTTT. Its translation is CSAREWHTQYF.

This clonotype occurred many times. V gene TRBV20-1 combines with J gene TRBJ2-1, with D possibly TRBD2 on 5 matching bases. The CDR3 has 15 amino acids. V shed 5 bases and J shed 4 bases, with 18 bases lying between them. The V gene's germline CDR1 is DFQATT and CDR2 SNEGSKA (reference sequence). CDR3 in amino acids: CSAGPREGGYNEQFF. Written as DNA, the CDR3 is TGCAGTGCTGGACCTAGAGAGGGCGGGTACAATGAGCAGTTCTTC.

Only a few counts were recorded for this clonotype. This chain links TRBV6-5 with TRBJ1-1, with a possible D match to TRBD1 (6 bases). Germline V gene lookup returns CDR1 MNHEY and CDR2 SVGAGI. The CDR3 totals 14 residues. V was cut by 5 bases and J by 0 bases, with 10 bases left in between. DNA of the CDR3: TGTGCCAGCAGTATACAGGGAATGAACACTGAAGCTTTCTTT. Encoded protein: CASSIQGMNTEAFF.